Following are 3 T cell receptor beta chains from one sample sequenced in a study of blood T cells in healthy people across ages. The authors ran a second PCR of roughly 6 to 12 cycles using a sample-barcoded 5' primer and a J-beta primer mix. TCRdb independently ran MiXCR on the 5' RACE reads; one entry per CDR3 protein. The sample holds under 1 million distinct CDR3 sequences, 40% to 50% seen once. Material: blood. These receptors came from a man aged 55 to 70 in good health.

A few counts support this clonotype. The rearrangement joins TRBV7-6 to TRBJ2-3; weak D call: TRBD2 (6 bases). Trimming removed 7 bases from V and 2 bases from J, with 16 bases in between. This CDR3 is built from 15 residues. Germline values: CDR1 SGHVS, CDR2 FNYEAQ. CDR3 DNA: TGTGCCAGCACCCGATCCGGGGGATCCACAGATACGCAGTATTTT. Translated: CASTRSGGSTDTQYF.

This chain links TRBV12-5 with TRBJ2-2; 11 bases fit TRBD1. The J segment lost 0 bases and the V segment lost 7 bases, leaving 4 bases of the junction unmatched. Germline V gives CDR1 LGHNT, CDR2 FRNRAP. The CDR3 length is 16 residues. The CDR3 DNA reads as TGTGCTAGTGAACGGACAGGGGGCGCGAACACCGGGGAGCTGTTTTTT. Its translation is CASERTGGANTGELFF. Supplemented by reference TRBV12-5 and TRBJ2-2, the full variable domain reads DARVTQTPRHKVTEMGQEVTMRCQPILGHNTVFWYRQTMMQGLELLAYFRNRAPLDDSGMPKDRFSAEMPDATLATLKIQPSEPRDSAVYFCASERTGGANTGELFFGEGSRLTVL.

V and J are TRBV5-5 and TRBJ1-2; 7 bases are shared with TRBD1. Germline CDR1 and CDR2: SGHKS and YYEKEE (reference sequence). This CDR3 comprises 12 residues. Losses at the gene ends were 4 bases for V and 12 bases for J; bases not matched to a gene: 9. The CDR3 loop is CASSLITGEHTF. The CDR3 DNA follows: TGTGCCAGCAGCCTCATTACAGGGGAGCACACCTTC.